The sequence of this TCR beta chain was determined in a study of blood T cells in healthy people across ages. Notes on the study in general: Donor CMV status was unknown, possibly confounding expanded clonotype changes.

The authors ran a second PCR of roughly 6 to 12 cycles using a sample-barcoded 5' primer and a J-beta primer mix. Using its own MiXCR run on the 5' RACE reads, TCRdb lists one record per CDR3 protein. The sample contains roughly 1,800,000 distinct CDR3 sequences, 40% to 55% of which appear only once. This clonotype was detected a few times. No antigen is known for it. From germline, CDR1 is MNHEY and CDR2 SMNVEV (reference sequence). The CDR3 loop spans 15 amino acids. Trimming left V 2 bases short and J 2 bases short, with 10 bases between. The sample was blood. The sequence came from a middle-aged woman in good health. The chain joins TRBV27 to TRBJ1-5; perhaps TRBD1 as D (5 bases). The CDR3 loop reads CASSLQGGGNQPQHF. For the CDR3, the DNA is TGTGCCAGCAGTTTACAGGGTGGCGGCAATCAGCCCCAGCATTTT.